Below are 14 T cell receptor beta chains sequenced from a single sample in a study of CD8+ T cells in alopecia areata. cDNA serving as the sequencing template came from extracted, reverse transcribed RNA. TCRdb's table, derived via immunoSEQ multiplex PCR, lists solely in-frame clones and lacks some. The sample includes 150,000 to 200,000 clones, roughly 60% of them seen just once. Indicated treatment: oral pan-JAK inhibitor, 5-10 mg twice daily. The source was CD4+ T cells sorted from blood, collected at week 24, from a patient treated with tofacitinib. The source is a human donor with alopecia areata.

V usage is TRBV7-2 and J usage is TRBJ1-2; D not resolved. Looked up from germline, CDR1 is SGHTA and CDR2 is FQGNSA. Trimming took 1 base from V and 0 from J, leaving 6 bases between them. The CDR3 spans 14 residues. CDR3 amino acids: CASSLGSSNYGYTF. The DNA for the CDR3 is TGTGCCAGCAGCTTAGGGAGTTCTAACTATGGCTACACCTTC.

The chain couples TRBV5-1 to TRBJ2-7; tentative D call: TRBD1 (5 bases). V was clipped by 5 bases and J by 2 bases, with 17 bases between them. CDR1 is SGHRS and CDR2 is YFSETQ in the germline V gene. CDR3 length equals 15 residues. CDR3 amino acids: CASRGREVSTYEQYF. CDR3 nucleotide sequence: TGCGCCAGCAGGGGCAGGGAAGTCTCCACCTACGAGCAGTACTTC.

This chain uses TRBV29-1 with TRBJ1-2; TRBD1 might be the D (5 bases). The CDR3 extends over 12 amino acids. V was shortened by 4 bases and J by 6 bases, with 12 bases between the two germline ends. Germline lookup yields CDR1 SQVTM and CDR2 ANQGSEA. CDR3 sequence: CSVGDLGDGYTF. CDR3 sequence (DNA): TGCAGCGTTGGAGATTTGGGGGATGGCTACACCTTC. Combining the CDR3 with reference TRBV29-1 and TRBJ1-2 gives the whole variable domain SAVISQKPSRDICQRGTSLTIQCQVDSQVTMMFWYRQQPGQSLTLIATANQGSEATYESGFVIDKFPISRPNLTFSTLTVSNMSPEDSSIYLCSVGDLGDGYTFGSGTRLTVV.

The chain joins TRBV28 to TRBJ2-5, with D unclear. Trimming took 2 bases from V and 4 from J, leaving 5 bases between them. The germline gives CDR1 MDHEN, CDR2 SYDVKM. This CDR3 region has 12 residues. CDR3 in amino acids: CASSLHGETQYF. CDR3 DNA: TGTGCCAGCAGTTTACATGGAGAGACCCAGTACTTC.

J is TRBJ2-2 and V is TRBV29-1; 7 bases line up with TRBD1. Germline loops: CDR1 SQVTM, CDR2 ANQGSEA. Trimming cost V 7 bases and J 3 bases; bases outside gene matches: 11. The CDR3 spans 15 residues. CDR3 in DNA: TGCAGCGCAAAAGCGTCCGGGACAGACACCGGGGAGCTGTTTTTT. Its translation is CSAKASGTDTGELFF.

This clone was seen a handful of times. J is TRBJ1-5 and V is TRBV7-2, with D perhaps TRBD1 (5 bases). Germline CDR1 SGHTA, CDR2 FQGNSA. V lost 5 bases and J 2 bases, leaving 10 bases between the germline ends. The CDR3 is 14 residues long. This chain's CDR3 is CASSHGGGNQPQHF. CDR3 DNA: TGTGCCAGCAGCCACGGGGGGGGCAATCAGCCCCAGCATTTT.

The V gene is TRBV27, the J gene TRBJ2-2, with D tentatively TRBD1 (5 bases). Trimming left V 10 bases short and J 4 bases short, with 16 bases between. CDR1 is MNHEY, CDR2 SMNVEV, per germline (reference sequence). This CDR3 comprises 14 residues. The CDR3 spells CATQSDRSTGELFF. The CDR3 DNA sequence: TGTGCCACCCAATCCGACAGATCCACCGGGGAGCTGTTTTTT.

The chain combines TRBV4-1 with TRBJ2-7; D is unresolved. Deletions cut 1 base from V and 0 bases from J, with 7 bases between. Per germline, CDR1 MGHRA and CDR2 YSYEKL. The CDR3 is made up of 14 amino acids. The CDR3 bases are TGCGCCAGCAGCCAAGCGGAGATCTCCTACGAGCAGTACTTC. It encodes CASSQAEISYEQYF.

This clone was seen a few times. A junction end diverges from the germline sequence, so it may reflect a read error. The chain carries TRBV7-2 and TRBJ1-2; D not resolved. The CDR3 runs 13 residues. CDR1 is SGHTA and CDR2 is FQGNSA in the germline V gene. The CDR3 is CASSLARGYGYTF. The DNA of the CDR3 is TGTGCCAGCAGCCTAGCTCGGGGCTATGGCTACACCTTC.

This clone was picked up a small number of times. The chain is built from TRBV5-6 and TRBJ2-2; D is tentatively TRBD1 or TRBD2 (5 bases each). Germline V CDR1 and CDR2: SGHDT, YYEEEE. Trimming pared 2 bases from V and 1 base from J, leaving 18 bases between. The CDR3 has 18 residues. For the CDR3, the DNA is TGTGCCAGCAGCTTCTACTTAACGGGACGGAAGAACACCGGGGAGCTGTTTTTT. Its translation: CASSFYLTGRKNTGELFF.

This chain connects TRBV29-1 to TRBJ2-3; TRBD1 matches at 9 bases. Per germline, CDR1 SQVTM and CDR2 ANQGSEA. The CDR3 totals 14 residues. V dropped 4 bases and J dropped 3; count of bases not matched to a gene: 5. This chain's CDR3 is CSVAGTGLTDTQYF. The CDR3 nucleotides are TGCAGCGTTGCCGGGACAGGGCTAACAGATACGCAGTATTTT.

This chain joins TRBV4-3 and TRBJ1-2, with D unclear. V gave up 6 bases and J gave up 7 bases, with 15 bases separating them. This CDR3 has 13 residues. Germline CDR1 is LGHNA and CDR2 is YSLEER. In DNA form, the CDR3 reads TGCGCCAGCAGGGGGTTGGGGAAAATTGGCTACACCTTC. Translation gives CASRGLGKIGYTF.

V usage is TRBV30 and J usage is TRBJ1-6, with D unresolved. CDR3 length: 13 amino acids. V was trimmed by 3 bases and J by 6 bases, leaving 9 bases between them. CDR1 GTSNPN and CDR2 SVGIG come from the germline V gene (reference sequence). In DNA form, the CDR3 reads TGTGCCTGGAGGGACGTCGTTAATTCACCCCTCCACTTT. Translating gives CAWRDVVNSPLHF.

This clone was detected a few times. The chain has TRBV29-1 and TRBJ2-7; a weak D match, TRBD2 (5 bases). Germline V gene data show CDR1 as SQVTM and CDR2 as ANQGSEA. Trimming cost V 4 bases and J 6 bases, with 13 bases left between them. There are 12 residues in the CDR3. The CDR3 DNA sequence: TGCAGCGTTGGCAAGTCGGGAAGCGAGCAGTACTTC. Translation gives CSVGKSGSEQYF.